Listed below are T cell receptor beta chains from one sample, sequenced in a study of blood T cells in healthy people across ages. One entry per CDR3 protein results from TCRdb running MiXCR on the 5' RACE reads. The profile shows some 800,000 distinct CDR3 sequences, under 45% of them singletons. The sample taken for sequencing was blood. The receptors were sampled from a man aged 55 to 70 in good health. The CDR3 runs from the conserved cysteine through the conserved F or W. D genes are given only for firm matches. The listing skips clone size in some rows; elsewhere it reads once, few, many or a size class.

>TRBD1|TRBV15|TRBJ1-5|-
TGTGCCACCAGCTCCTGGACAGGGAGCCAGCCCCAGCATTTT
CATSSWTGSQPQHF
>TRBD1|TRBV6-2/TRBV6-3|TRBJ2-1|-
TGTGCCAGCAGTTACAACCTCCGCGGACAGGGGAACAATGAGCAGTTCTTC
CASSYNLRGQGNNEQFF
>TRBD2|TRBV20-1|TRBJ2-5|-
TGCAGTGCTAGAGATAACAGCGGGGGGCCTACCGGGCAGTACTTC
CSARDNSGGPTGQYF
>TRBD1|TRBV2|TRBJ1-5|-
TGTGCCAGCAGTGTGAGCCAGGGGGTAATCAGCCCCCAGCATTTT
CASSVSQGVISPQHF
>TRBD2|TRBV25-1|TRBJ2-3|-
TGTGCCAGCAGTGGGACTAGCCTTCCCTCCGGTACGCAGTATTTT
CASSGTSLPSGTQYF
>-|TRBV6-5|TRBJ2-7|once
TGTGCCAGCAGTTACGGGGAAGAATACGAGCAGTACTTC
CASSYGEEYEQYF
>-|TRBV7-6|TRBJ1-4|-
TGTGCCAGCAGCCCTAACGGGGGTTCCTTAAGAAAACTGTTTTTT
CASSPNGGSLRKLFF
>TRBD1|TRBV4-1|TRBJ1-1|-
TGCGCCAGCAGCCACTTGGACAGGGGGCTCGACACTGAAGCTTTCTTT
CASSHLDRGLDTEAFF
>-|TRBV2|TRBJ2-7|-
TGTGCCAGCAAGCAGGGGCCCTACGAGCAGTACTTC
CASKQGPYEQYF
>-|TRBV5-5|TRBJ1-1|few
TGTGCCAGCAGCGGAACCGGGTCCGTGAACACTGAAGCTTTCTTT
CASSGTGSVNTEAFF
>TRBD1|TRBV6-1|TRBJ1-2|-
TGTGCCAGCAGTCCCGCCCCTCTCGGGACAGCTTCTAACTATGGCTACACCTTC
CASSPAPLGTASNYGYTF
>-|TRBV29-1|TRBJ2-5|few
TGCAGCGTTCTATTGGGAGGCGAGACCCAGTACTTC
CSVLLGGETQYF
>TRBD1|TRBV10-3|TRBJ1-1|-
TGTGCCATCAGTGAGAGGGACAGGAACACTGAAGCTTTCTTT
CAISERDRNTEAFF
>-|TRBV20-1|TRBJ2-4|-
TGCAGTGCTCATCAAGGGGCGGCCAAAAACATTCAGTACTTC
CSAHQGAAKNIQYF
>-|TRBV6-2/TRBV6-3|TRBJ1-5|-
TGTGCCAGCAGTTACGATTTGACTGGTGGTCAGCCCCAGCATTTT
CASSYDLTGGQPQHF
>-|TRBV5-4|TRBJ2-1|-
TGTGCCAGCAGCTTGGATGGCAGGCAGTACAATGAGCAGTTCTTC
CASSLDGRQYNEQFF
>-|TRBV25-1|TRBJ2-1|-
TGTGCCAGCAGTGAATCCGACGGTTCCTACAATGAGCAGTTCTTC
CASSESDGSYNEQFF
>-|TRBV6-1|TRBJ2-3|few
TGTGCCAGCACCGGGGTGCGAGATACGCAGTATTTT
CASTGVRDTQYF
>-|TRBV20-1|TRBJ2-1|-
TGCAGTGCTAGCGGGGTCGATGAGCAGTTCTTC
CSASGVDEQFF
>-|TRBV2|TRBJ1-5|-
TGTGCCAGCGCGGGGACCCTAGGGCCCCAGCATTTT
CASAGTLGPQHF
>-|TRBV29-1|TRBJ1-1|-
TGCAGCGTTGAATCGGGCACGGCCAACACTGAAGCTTTCTTT
CSVESGTANTEAFF
>-|TRBV12-3/TRBV12-4|TRBJ2-1|few
TGTGCCAGCAGTTCACCAGGGTTTGGGCAGTTCTTC
CASSSPGFGQFF
>-|TRBV4-1|TRBJ1-1|few
TGCGCCAGCAGCCAAGTTTTGACCGTTAAGGTTGAAGCTTTCTTT
CASSQVLTVKVEAFF
>-|TRBV9|TRBJ2-7|-
TGTGCCAGCAGCCCCCCCCAGTCTTCGTTGGACGAGCAGTACTTC
CASSPPQSSLDEQYF
>-|TRBV7-2|TRBJ2-1|many
TGTGCCAGCAGCTTAGTTTCGGGGCGGGGGCTGGGGTACAATGAGCAGTTCTTC
CASSLVSGRGLGYNEQFF
>-|TRBV5-5|TRBJ1-1|-
TGTGCCAGCAGCTTGTCAGGGGCCGGCACTGAAGCTTTCTTT
CASSLSGAGTEAFF
>TRBD1|TRBV5-1|TRBJ1-6|few
TGCGCCAGCACAGGGACAGATAATTCACCCCTCCACTTT
CASTGTDNSPLHF
>-|TRBV5-4|TRBJ2-1|-
TGTGCCAGCAGCTATCCTGCGTCTAGCTCCTACGAGCAGTTCTTC
CASSYPASSSYEQFF
>-|TRBV5-1|TRBJ2-7|-
TGCGCCAGCAGCTTGGTCAAGGGTTCCTACGAGCAGTACTTC
CASSLVKGSYEQYF
>TRBD1|TRBV4-3|TRBJ1-1|-
TGCGCCAGCAGCCAAGATTGGGGGACAGTGACGAACACTGAAGCTTTCTTT
CASSQDWGTVTNTEAFF
>TRBD1|TRBV7-7|TRBJ2-5|-
TGTGCCAGCAGCTTAGGGACAGGGTTCGCAGAGACCCAGTACTTC
CASSLGTGFAETQYF
>TRBD1|TRBV30|TRBJ1-2|few
TGTGCCTGGAGTGCCGGGACAGGGAACGGCTACACCTTC
CAWSAGTGNGYTF
>-|TRBV18|TRBJ2-1|-
TGTGCCAGCTCACCAACTTCTTCGGGGACCGATGAGCAGTTCTTC
CASSPTSSGTDEQFF
>TRBD1|TRBV6-6|TRBJ2-7|-
TGTGCCAGCAGTTACCCGAGTGGACAGGGGGGCTACGAGCAGTACTTC
CASSYPSGQGGYEQYF
>-|TRBV29-1|TRBJ1-2|many
TGCAGCGTTGAAAGGTCGAGGGGCTATGGCTACACCTTC
CSVERSRGYGYTF
>TRBD1|TRBV9|TRBJ2-7|-
TGTGCCAGCAGCCCTCGACAGGGAAGTTTGGGCGAGCAGTACTTC
CASSPRQGSLGEQYF
>-|TRBV4-1|TRBJ1-2|few
TGCGCCAGCAGCCAAGTCACAGGTAACCGGTATGGCTACACCTTC
CASSQVTGNRYGYTF
>TRBD1|TRBV4-3|TRBJ2-7|many
TGCGCCAGCAGCCAAGAGTTTTTTGGGACAGGGTCACCCGAGCAGTACTTC
CASSQEFFGTGSPEQYF
>-|TRBV15|TRBJ2-7|-
TGTGCCACCAGCAGTAGTACCGAGCAGTACTTC
CATSSSTEQYF
>TRBD2|TRBV5-1|TRBJ2-3|-
TGCGCCAGCAGGCGGACTAGCGGGGTAACAGATACGCAGTATTTT
CASRRTSGVTDTQYF
>TRBD2|TRBV7-2|TRBJ2-1|few
TGTGCCAGCAGCACGGGACTATCTCGCGATGAGCAGTTCTTC
CASSTGLSRDEQFF
>-|TRBV7-9|TRBJ2-5|-
TGTGCAGGCGCCCGGGACTGCCAAGAGACTCAGTACTTC
CAGARDCQETQYF
>TRBD1|TRBV25-1|TRBJ2-1|-
TGTGCCAGCGAGCGACAGGGAGTGAACAATGAGCAGTTCTTC
CASERQGVNNEQFF
>TRBD2|TRBV20-1|TRBJ2-5|-
TGCAGTACTAGAGTAAGCGGGGGGGCTGATGAGCAGTACTTC
CSTRVSGGADEQYF
>-|TRBV9|TRBJ2-7|-
TGTGCCAGCAGCACCGGAGGGGGCACGAAGCAGTACTTC
CASSTGGGTKQYF
>-|TRBV20-1|TRBJ1-5|few
TGCAGTGCTAGAGTCCCAGGGTTCCAGCCCCAGCATTTT
CSARVPGFQPQHF
>-|TRBV29-1|TRBJ2-7|few
TGCAGCGCCGAAGCGGGCTACGAGCAGTACTTC
CSAEAGYEQYF
>-|TRBV20-1|TRBJ2-7|-
TGCAGTCACGCTATTCGGTACTTC
CSHAIRYF
>TRBD2|TRBV2|TRBJ2-1|-
TGTGCCAGCAGGGGTAGTAGCGGGGGGTATGAGCAGTTCTTC
CASRGSSGGYEQFF
>TRBD1|TRBV9|TRBJ2-7|-
TGCGCCAACAGCCCCCGGACAGGGGGTTACGAGCAGTACTTC
CANSPRTGGYEQYF
>-|TRBV4-3|TRBJ2-5|-
TGCGCCAGCAGCCAAGATCGACTTAAAGAGACCCAGTACTTC
CASSQDRLKETQYF
>-|TRBV5-1|TRBJ2-5|-
TGCGCCAGCAGCTTGAGGGGGGAGAGACAAGAGACCCAGTACTTC
CASSLRGERQETQYF
>-|TRBV4-1|TRBJ2-7|-
TGCGCCAGCAGCCAAGATCCGGGGCCCCGGATGTACGAGCAGTACTTC
CASSQDPGPRMYEQYF